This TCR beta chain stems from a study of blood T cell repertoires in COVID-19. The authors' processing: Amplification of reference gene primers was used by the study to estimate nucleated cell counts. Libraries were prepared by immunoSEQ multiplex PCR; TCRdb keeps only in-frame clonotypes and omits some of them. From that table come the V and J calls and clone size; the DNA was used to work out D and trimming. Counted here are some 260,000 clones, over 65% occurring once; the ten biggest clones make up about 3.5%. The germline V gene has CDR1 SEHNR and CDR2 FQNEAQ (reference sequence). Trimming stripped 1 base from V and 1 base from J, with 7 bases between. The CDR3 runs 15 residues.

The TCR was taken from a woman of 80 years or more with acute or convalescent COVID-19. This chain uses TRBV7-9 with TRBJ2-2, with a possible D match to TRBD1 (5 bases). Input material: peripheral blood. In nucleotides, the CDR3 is TGTGCCAGCAGCTTAGTAGGGGTGAACACCGGGGAGCTGTTTTTT. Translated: CASSLVGVNTGELFF.